This section outlines one T cell receptor (beta chain) sequence together with its context. The record originates from a study of cytomegalovirus exposure and HLA in healthy donors. The PCR ran on 60 Vbeta and 13 Jbeta primers. Repertoires were generated with immunoSEQ multiplex PCR, while TCRdb's copy carries only in-frame clones and drops some. The data hold 250,000 to 350,000 clones, with 75% to 90% observed a single time. Germline CDR1 LNHDA, CDR2 SQIVND (reference sequence). CDR3 size: 15 residues. V was pared by 5 bases and J by 8 bases, with 21 bases between. The clonotype comes from a man aged 40-50 years in good health and CMV-seropositive. The source material was PBMCs. The V call is TRBV19, the J call TRBJ1-1; weak D call: TRBD1 (6 bases). CDR3 loop: CASSLRQDRPPEAFF. The CDR3 DNA reads TGTGCCAGTAGTCTAAGACAGGACCGGCCCCCGGAAGCTTTCTTT.